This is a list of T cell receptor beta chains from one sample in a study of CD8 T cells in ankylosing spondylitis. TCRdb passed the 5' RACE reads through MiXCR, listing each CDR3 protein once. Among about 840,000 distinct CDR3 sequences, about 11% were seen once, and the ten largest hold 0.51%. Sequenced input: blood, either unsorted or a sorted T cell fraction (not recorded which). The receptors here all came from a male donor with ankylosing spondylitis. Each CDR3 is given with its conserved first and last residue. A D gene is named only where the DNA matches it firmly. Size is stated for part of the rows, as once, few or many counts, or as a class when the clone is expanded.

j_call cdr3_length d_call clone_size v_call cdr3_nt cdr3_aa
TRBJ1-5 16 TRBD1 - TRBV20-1 TGCAGTGCTAGAGAGTGGGACAGGGGTTATAGTCAGCCCCAGCATTTT CSAREWDRGYSQPQHF
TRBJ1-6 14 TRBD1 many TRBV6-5 TGTGCCAGCAGAGGGGACAGGGGTGGTTCACCCCTCCACTTT CASRGDRGGSPLHF
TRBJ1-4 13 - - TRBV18 TGTGCCAGCTCACCAATGGGAGGAGAAAAACTGTTTTTT CASSPMGGEKLFF
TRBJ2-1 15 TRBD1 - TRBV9 TGTGCCAGCAGCGCGAGAAGACAGGGGGGCAATGAGCAGTTCTTC CASSARRQGGNEQFF
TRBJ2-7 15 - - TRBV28 TGTGCCAGTTACCGAACGGGGGCCCCAGCCTACGAGCAGTACTTC CASYRTGAPAYEQYF
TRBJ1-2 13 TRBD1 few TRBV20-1 TGCAGTGCTAGCTTGACAGGGGTCTATGGCTACACCTTC CSASLTGVYGYTF
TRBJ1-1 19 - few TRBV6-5 TGTGCCAGCAGTTACACCGCAGGGTTTTTTAGTCAGGTGAACACTGAAGCTTTCTTT CASSYTAGFFSQVNTEAFF
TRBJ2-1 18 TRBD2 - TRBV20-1 TGCAGTGCGCCCCTCTCCAGCGGGAGGGCGAGCTCCTACAATGAGCAGTTCTTC CSAPLSSGRASSYNEQFF
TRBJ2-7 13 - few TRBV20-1 TGCAGTGCTAACGCAGTGAGCTCCTACGAGCAGTACTTC CSANAVSSYEQYF
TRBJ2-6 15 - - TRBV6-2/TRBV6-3 TGTGCCAGTAACAGGGTCACCTCTGGGGCCAACGTCCTGACTTTC CASNRVTSGANVLTF
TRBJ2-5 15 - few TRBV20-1 TGCAGTGCTAGAGATCAGGCGGGACCCCTGGAGACCCAGTACTTC CSARDQAGPLETQYF
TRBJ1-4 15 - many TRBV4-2 TGTGCCAGCAGCCAAGGACCAGCAACTAATGAAAAACTGTTTTTT CASSQGPATNEKLFF
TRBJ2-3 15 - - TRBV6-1 TGTGCCAGCAGCGTCCGCGGGGATAGCACAGATACGCAGTATTTT CASSVRGDSTDTQYF
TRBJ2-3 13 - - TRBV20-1 TGCAGCGCAGGCAGGTCGGAATGGGATACGCAGTATTTT CSAGRSEWDTQYF
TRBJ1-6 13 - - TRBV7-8 TGTGCCAGCAGCCTGTACCTCATGTCACCCCTCCACTTT CASSLYLMSPLHF
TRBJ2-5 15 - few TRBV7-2 TGTGCCAGCAGCTACCTGGGGGGGGCGCGGGAGACCCAGTACTTC CASSYLGGARETQYF
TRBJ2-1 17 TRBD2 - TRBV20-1 TGCAGTGCTAGACCGGGACTAGCGGGAGGCCATGGAAATGAGCAGTTCTTC CSARPGLAGGHGNEQFF